Listed here is a single T cell receptor beta chain. Sequencing was performed with immunoSEQ multiplex PCR; in TCRdb, only in-frame clones are kept and a portion is missing. Here the sample spans tens of thousands of clones, 87% being singletons. J was trimmed by 4 bases and V by 4 bases; bases with no gene match: 11. CDR3 size: 19 residues. This entry comes from a study of Tregs in tolerant kidney transplant recipients. The nonmyeloablative bone marrow transplants came from related graft donors, with transient mixed chimerism. The material sequenced was CD4+ T cells from blood (PBMCs), taken 6 months after the transplant. The chain uses TRBV23-1 and TRBJ2-3; 16 bases map to TRBD2. TRBV23-1 is an ORF for which the function is uncertain. This TCR was recovered from a human patient who received a combined kidney and bone marrow transplant. Certain T cells may be donor cells from the graft. DNA for the CDR3: TGCGCCAGCAGTCCACCGGGGACTAGCGGGAGGGCCTACCCAGATACGCAGTATTTT. Its protein is CASSPPGTSGRAYPDTQYF.